The 26 T cell receptor beta chains listed next were all sequenced from one sample in a study of blood T cells in healthy people across ages. With a J-beta primer mix and a sample-barcoded 5' primer, a second PCR ran roughly 7 to 11 cycles. TCRdb used MiXCR to reprocess the 5' RACE reads, holding one entry per CDR3 protein. There are 700,000 to 900,000 distinct CDR3 sequences in the sample; 50% to 65% occur only once, and roughly 37% lies in the top ten. The sample consisted of blood. The origin of the receptors is a man at least 80 years old in good health.

This clonotype occurred once. This chain uses TRBV25-1 with TRBJ2-4; the match to TRBD1 covers 9 bases. The CDR3 is made up of 14 amino acids. Germline V gives CDR1 MGHDK, CDR2 SYGVNS. Losses at the gene ends were 4 bases for V and 7 bases for J; bases not matched to a gene: 5. In DNA form, the CDR3 reads TGTGCCAGCAGTGGAACAGGGGGCTGGAACATTCAGTACTTC. This translates into CASSGTGGWNIQYF. Using reference TRBV25-1 and TRBJ2-4 for the parts outside the CDR3, the full variable domain is EADIYQTPRYLVIGTGKKITLECSQTMGHDKMYWYQQDPGMELHLIHYSYGVNSTEKGDLSSESTVSRIRTEHFPLTLESARPSHTSQYLCASSGTGGWNIQYFGAGTRLSVL.

With respect to this clonotype: A much larger clone lies one base from this, so it may be a read error. The chain employs TRBV29-1 and TRBJ2-3; the D is unclear. V was pared by 3 bases and J by 14 bases, with 21 bases between. This CDR3 is 13 amino acids long. Looked up from germline, CDR1 is SQVTM and CDR2 is ANQGSEA. The CDR3 bases are TGCAGCGTTGATAGCCAAAAGGGCGGATACACGTATTTT. Its translation: CSVDSQKGGYTYF.

This chain joins TRBV9 and TRBJ2-5; TRBD1 aligns across 11 bases. The CDR3 spans 14 residues. Germline V gene data show CDR1 as SGDLS and CDR2 as YYNGEE. V was pared by 1 base and J by 11 bases, with 7 bases of the junction left unmatched. The CDR3 bases are TGTGCCAGCAGCGTATGGGACAGGGGGGGAAGACAGTACTTC. It codes for CASSVWDRGGRQYF. Combining the CDR3 with reference TRBV9 and TRBJ2-5 gives the whole variable domain DSGVTQTPKHLITATGQRVTLRCSPRSGDLSVYWYQQSLDQGLQFLIQYYNGEERAKGNILERFSAQQFPDLHSELNLSSLELGDSALYFCASSVWDRGGRQYFGPGTRLLVL.

This chain links TRBV6-5 with TRBJ2-2, with unresolved D. CDR3 length: 16 amino acids. V lost 0 bases, J lost 8 bases, and 16 bases lay in between. Germline CDR1 and CDR2: MNHEY and SVGAGI. Here the CDR3 reads CASSYSGPPLMGELFF. CDR3 sequence (DNA): TGTGCCAGCAGTTACTCCGGGCCCCCCTTGATGGGGGAGCTGTTTTTT.

This chain links TRBV7-2 with TRBJ2-4; maybe TRBD1 (6 bases). The J call may be incorrect, as the DNA end agrees better with TRBJ2-5. Per germline, CDR1 SGHTA and CDR2 FQGNSA. The CDR3 is made up of 16 amino acids. The CDR3 coding sequence is TGTGCCAGCAGCTTGCAAGGGGGAATTGGAAAGTCGACCCAGTACTTC. Translation: CASSLQGGIGKSTQYF.

The genes are TRBV6-6 and TRBJ1-1; D might be TRBD1 (5 bases). The V end was cut by 6 bases, the J end by 0 bases, with 8 bases between. This CDR3 contains 13 residues. Germline loops: CDR1 MNHNY, CDR2 SVGAGI (reference sequence). Written as DNA, the CDR3 is TGTGCCAGCAGGGAAGGGGTGAACACTGAAGCTTTCTTT. Translation gives CASREGVNTEAFF.

The chain couples TRBV6-5 to TRBJ1-4, with D uncertain. V was clipped by 1 base and J by 4 bases, with 13 bases between them. This CDR3 has 16 amino acids. Germline values: CDR1 MNHEY, CDR2 SVGAGI. The DNA of the CDR3 is TGTGCCAGCAGTTACTTAACGGTATCTGGTAATGAAAAACTGTTTTTT. It encodes CASSYLTVSGNEKLFF.

The chain employs TRBV12-3 or TRBV12-4 and TRBJ2-5; D call uncertain. CDR3 length: 14 residues. V lost 1 base and J 5 bases, leaving 11 bases between the germline ends. The CDR3 DNA is TGTGCCAGCAGTTTAGAGGGTGTCGGGGAGACCCAGTACTTC. It yields the protein CASSLEGVGETQYF.

The chain joins TRBV28 to TRBJ2-3; 8 bases map to TRBD2. This CDR3 has 16 residues. V lost 8 bases to trimming and J lost 6 bases; unmatched junction nucleotides: 16. Germline V CDR1 and CDR2: MDHEN, SYDVKM. The CDR3 DNA follows: TGTGCCAGCGTCGACTCCGGGAGGGCCGTAGGTGATACGCAGTATTTT. Amino acid sequence: CASVDSGRAVGDTQYF.

This clonotype has only a few counts. The chain joins TRBV9 to TRBJ2-7; 8 positions match TRBD2. The J call may not be correct, given that the DNA end is closer to TRBJ2-5. Germline V gene lookup returns CDR1 SGDLS and CDR2 YYNGEE. The CDR3 spans 15 residues. The CDR3 bases are TGTGCCAGCAGCCCTCCCGGGACTAGACGAGAGACCCAGTACTTC. This sequence encodes CASSPPGTRRETQYF.

This clonotype appeared a single time. The CDR3 sequence: CASSYPRTSGTYEQYF. As DNA, the CDR3 is TGTGCCAGCAGTTACCCCAGGACTAGCGGCACCTACGAGCAGTACTTC. This chain uses TRBV6-5 with TRBJ2-4; 10 bases are shared with TRBD2. The J call may be faulty, since TRBJ2-7 better matches the DNA end. Germline CDR1 reads MNHEY; CDR2 reads SVGAGI. This CDR3 has 16 residues.

The sample holds many counts of this clonotype. The genes are TRBV5-5 and TRBJ2-1, with TRBD1 identical over 8 bases. Germline V gives CDR1 SGHKS, CDR2 YYEKEE (reference sequence). CDR3 length equals 15 residues. After removal of 4 bases from V and 5 bases from J, the junction contained 8 bases not matched to a gene. The CDR3 DNA reads TGTGCCAGCAGCCGCGACAGGGGCGGGCACAATGAGCAGTTCTTC. It specifies CASSRDRGGHNEQFF.

This chain joins TRBV10-3 and TRBJ1-5, with D possibly matching TRBD1 (5 bases). With 4 bases removed from V and 2 bases from J, the gap between germline ends came to 9 bases. There are 14 residues in the CDR3. In germline, CDR1 is ENHRY, CDR2 SYGVKD. CDR3 nucleotide sequence: TGTGCCATCAGTGGGCAGGGTGGCAATCAGCCCCAGCATTTT. It specifies CAISGQGGNQPQHF.

The sample holds many counts of this clonotype. V gene TRBV20-1 combines with J gene TRBJ2-1; D ambiguous. Germline CDR1 is DFQATT and CDR2 is SNEGSKA (reference sequence). Trimming removed 6 bases at V and 2 bases at J, with 11 bases between. The CDR3 length is 13 residues. CDR3 residues: CSAETRTYNEQFF. The CDR3 region has the DNA TGCAGTGCGGAGACTCGGACCTACAATGAGCAGTTCTTC.

The rearrangement joins TRBV7-9 to TRBJ2-6; D might be TRBD1 or TRBD2, each matching 5 bases. This CDR3 spans 18 amino acids. Germline V lookup: CDR1 SEHNR, CDR2 FQNEAQ (reference sequence). V gave up 1 base and J gave up 1 base, with 14 bases separating them. This CDR3 is CASSLEGAWESGANVLTF. The CDR3 DNA is TGTGCCAGCAGCTTAGAAGGGGCCTGGGAGTCTGGGGCCAACGTCCTGACTTTC.

The gene calls are TRBV5-1 and TRBJ1-2, with D possibly matching TRBD1 (5 bases). The length of the CDR3 is 14 residues. Germline loops: CDR1 SGHRS, CDR2 YFSETQ. The V gene lost 4 bases and the J gene lost 8 bases, with 18 bases spanning the gap. The CDR3 region has the DNA TGCGCCAGCAGCGTGGAGGACTGGCGGGGGGGCTACACCTTC. This gives the protein CASSVEDWRGGYTF.

CDR3 region: CSARPAGGPGGKETQYF. DNA of the CDR3: TGCAGTGCTAGGCCAGCGGGAGGGCCTGGAGGAAAAGAGACCCAGTACTTC. The chain uses TRBV20-1 and TRBJ2-7, with 10 bases that match TRBD2. The J call is in doubt because the DNA end fits TRBJ2-5 better. The CDR3 loop spans 17 amino acids. Germline loops: CDR1 DFQATT, CDR2 SNEGSKA (reference sequence).

The rearrangement links TRBV6-2 or TRBV6-3 to TRBJ2-4; D is unclear. Germline V gives CDR1 MNHEY, CDR2 SVGEGT. Trimming removed 6 bases at V and 3 bases at J, with 15 bases between. This CDR3 spans 15 amino acids. The CDR3 protein is CASSQVPLGKNIQYF. In DNA, the CDR3 is TGTGCCAGCAGCCAAGTCCCGCTGGGCAAAAACATTCAGTACTTC.

Only a few counts were recorded for this clonotype. The chain employs TRBV21-1 and TRBJ1-2; the table names TRBD1, a call not compared with the DNA. TRBV21-1 is classified as a pseudogene. The CDR3 covers 15 residues. The CDR3 loop reads CASRTTGGVDYGYTF. CDR3 bases: TGTGCCAGCAGGACGACGGGGGGAGTTGACTATGGCTACACCTTC.

In its sample, this clonotype was seen a few times. This rearrangement joins TRBV12-3 or TRBV12-4 to TRBJ2-7; D might be TRBD2 (6 bases). The CDR3 length is 15 residues. Trimming left V 3 bases short and J 4 bases short, with 16 bases between. CDR3 sequence (DNA): TGTGCCAGCAGTTTGTTTGCGAGGGGAGGTTACGAGCAGTACTTC. Translated, it gives CASSLFARGGYEQYF.

The chain couples TRBV20-1 to TRBJ1-2, with TRBD1 matching over 11 bases. Trimming cost V 2 bases and J 7 bases; bases outside gene matches: 6. There are 14 residues in the CDR3. CDR1 and CDR2 (germline): DFQATT, SNEGSKA (reference sequence). As DNA, the CDR3 is TGCAGTGCTAGACTCCCCGGGACAGGGGGTGGCTACACCTTC. Its translation is CSARLPGTGGGYTF.

Notes on this clonotype: A single base separates this from a much larger clone, so it may be a read error. This rearrangement joins TRBV7-2 to TRBJ1-2; no clear D gene. Trimming removed 5 bases at V and 0 bases at J, with 16 bases between. This CDR3 comprises 16 residues. Germline CDR1 and CDR2: SGHTA and FQGNSA. For the CDR3, the DNA is TGTGCCAGCAGCCGCCTGGGAGGACGAGCTAACTATGGCTACACCTTC. Translating gives CASSRLGGRANYGYTF.

This clonotype was detected a few times. This chain links TRBV5-1 with TRBJ2-1, with D maybe TRBD2 (6 bases). The V and J ends lost 1 base and 5 bases respectively, with 13 bases between them. Germline-derived CDR1 and CDR2 are SGHRS and YFSETQ. The CDR3 is 15 residues long. The CDR3: CASSLRLAPNNEQFF. The CDR3 DNA sequence: TGCGCCAGCAGCTTGCGGCTAGCGCCAAACAATGAGCAGTTCTTC.

This rearrangement joins TRBV27 to TRBJ2-5, with D perhaps assigned TRBD1 or TRBD2 (5 bases each). The V and J ends lost 7 bases and 11 bases respectively, with 23 bases between them. The CDR3 spans 14 residues. From germline, CDR1 is MNHEY and CDR2 SMNVEV (reference sequence). As DNA, the CDR3 is TGTGCCAGCACCCGAGGGGTCCCTTACAATGAGCAGTACTTC. Protein sequence: CASTRGVPYNEQYF.

This clonotype has more than one count but fewer than ten. The CDR3 is CASSLQVGQETQYF. The CDR3 nucleotides are TGTGCCAGCAGCCTGCAAGTTGGGCAAGAGACCCAGTACTTC. This rearrangement joins TRBV7-2 to TRBJ2-5, with D uncertain. Germline CDR1 reads SGHTA; CDR2 reads FQGNSA. The CDR3 length is 14 residues. Trimming stripped 5 bases from V and 2 bases from J, with 12 bases between.

The chain joins TRBV7-6 to TRBJ2-1; tentative D call: TRBD2 (5 bases). V gave up 5 bases and J gave up 3 bases, with 8 bases separating them. This CDR3 region has 13 residues. Per the germline V gene, CDR1 is SGHVS and CDR2 is FNYEAQ. Here the CDR3 reads CASSHGLYNEQFF. The DNA for the CDR3 is TGTGCCAGCAGCCACGGACTCTACAATGAGCAGTTCTTC.